What follows are 7 T cell receptor beta chains derived from one specimen sequenced in a study of blood T cell repertoires in COVID-19. Generated by immunoSEQ multiplex PCR, the TCRdb table keeps only in-frame clones and is missing some. The repertoire holds about 130,000 clones, with approximately 86% as singletons. Source material: peripheral blood. The receptor set was obtained from a woman aged 70-85 years with COVID-19, enrolled during active disease.

J is TRBJ2-1 and V is TRBV19; 10 bases are shared with TRBD2. Germline CDR1 reads LNHDA; CDR2 reads SQIVND (reference sequence). The trim removed 8 bases at V and 7 bases at J, leaving 5 bases unmatched. This CDR3 has 13 amino acids. As DNA, the CDR3 is TGTGCCAGTTGGACTAGCGGCAGGAATGAGCAGTTCTTC. This sequence encodes CASWTSGRNEQFF.

This clone was detected once. The CDR3 DNA is TGTGCCAGCTCACCGAGACAGGGACAGGGCACTGAAGCTTTCTTT. Translated, it gives CASSPRQGQGTEAFF. This chain links TRBV18 with TRBJ1-1; 9 positions match TRBD1. Germline V CDR1 and CDR2: KGHSH, LQKENI. This CDR3 has 15 residues. J lost 4 bases, V lost 3 bases, and 6 bases had no gene match.

The chain recombines TRBV7-9 with TRBJ1-4; D perhaps matches TRBD1 (5 bases). V lost 5 bases to trimming and J lost 10 bases, with 23 bases between them. The CDR3 consists of 16 residues. Germline assignment: CDR1 SEHNR and CDR2 FQNEAQ (reference sequence). The CDR3 DNA follows: TGTGCCAGCAGCCATTCAACGCGGCAGCTGGGGGGAAAACTGTTTTTT. Residues: CASSHSTRQLGGKLFF.

The V and J genes are TRBV10-3 and TRBJ1-2; 10 nucleotides align to TRBD1. The germline V gene encodes CDR1 ENHRY and CDR2 SYGVKD. The CDR3 contains 15 residues. Trimming at V came to 5 bases and at J to 6 bases, leaving 9 bases not matched to a gene. This chain's CDR3 is CAISRSGTGVDGYTF. CDR3 bases: TGTGCCATCAGTCGCTCCGGGACAGGGGTCGATGGCTACACCTTC.

This clone appeared a few times. The rearrangement links TRBV9 to TRBJ1-2, with D unclear. CDR1 and CDR2 (germline): SGDLS, YYNGEE. Trimming took 5 bases from V and 0 from J, leaving 5 bases between them. CDR3 length equals 12 residues. The CDR3 here is CASSPPNYGYTF. The CDR3, as DNA: TGTGCCAGCAGTCCTCCTAACTATGGCTACACCTTC.

V is TRBV2 and J is TRBJ1-4, with 9 bases aligning to TRBD1. V shed 3 bases, J shed 4 bases, and the junction held 3 bases outside the gene matches. CDR3 length: 15 residues. Germline V CDR1 and CDR2: SNHLY, FYNNEI. CDR3 sequence (DNA): TGTGCCAGCAGTGACCCGGGACAGGGTAATGAAAAACTGTTTTTT. Its protein product is CASSDPGQGNEKLFF.

This clone was seen once. The V and J genes are TRBV28 and TRBJ1-3, with D perhaps matching TRBD1 (6 bases). From germline, CDR1 is MDHEN and CDR2 SYDVKM. The CDR3 is 15 residues long. Trimming stripped 8 bases from V and 0 bases from J, with 14 bases between. The CDR3 sequence is CASGGGRTSGNTIYF. The CDR3 DNA reads as TGTGCCAGCGGGGGGGGGCGAACCTCTGGAAACACCATATATTTT. The variable domain in full, with the rest retrieved from reference TRBV28 and TRBJ1-3, is DVKVTQSSRYLVKRTGEKVFLECVQDMDHENMFWYRQDPGLGLRLIYFSYDVKMKEKGDIPEGYSVSREKKERFSLILESASTNQTSMYLCASGGGRTSGNTIYFGEGSWLTVV.